The rows below give T cell receptor beta chains drawn from one sample of a study of cytomegalovirus exposure and HLA in healthy donors. This table comes from immunoSEQ multiplex PCR, and its TCRdb copy is limited to in-frame clones, with some not included. The sample lists 130,000 or so clones; approximately 8% were seen once. The sequenced sample consisted of PBMCs. These receptors came from a woman aged 40 to 55 in good health and CMV-seropositive. CDR3s include the opening cysteine and the closing phenylalanine or tryptophan. The D gene is left open where the match is weak. Size values are once, few and many counts, or a class for expanded clones, and some rows have none.

D gene	V gene	clone size	J gene	CDR3 protein	CDR3 DNA
NA	TRBV18	NA	TRBJ2-7	CASSPGGAQALQYF	TGTGCCAGCTCACCAGGGGGGGCCCAAGCCTTACAGTACTTC
NA	TRBV18	NA	TRBJ1-2	CASSPPSGLGYGYTF	TGTGCCAGCTCACCACCCTCGGGGTTGGGCTATGGCTACACCTTC
TRBD1	TRBV5-1	NA	TRBJ1-2	CASSHRQGIYGYTF	TGCGCCAGCAGCCATCGACAGGGAATCTATGGCTACACCTTC
TRBD1	TRBV5-1	NA	TRBJ2-7	CASSLRDRAAEQYF	TGCGCCAGCAGCTTACGGGACAGGGCGGCCGAGCAGTACTTC
TRBD2	TRBV28	few	TRBJ2-3	CASSFRTSGTDTQYF	TGTGCCAGCAGTTTTAGGACTAGCGGCACAGATACGCAGTATTTT
TRBD1	TRBV7-9	NA	TRBJ1-4	CASSLGDRGQNEKLFF	TGTGCCAGCAGCTTAGGAGACAGGGGGCAGAATGAAAAACTGTTTTTT
TRBD1	TRBV18	NA	TRBJ1-1	CASSLEQGAEAFF	TGTGCCAGCTCACTGGAACAGGGGGCTGAAGCTTTCTTT
TRBD1	TRBV6-5	NA	TRBJ2-5	CASSWTGEETQYF	TGTGCCAGCAGTTGGACAGGGGAAGAGACCCAGTACTTC
TRBD2	TRBV5-1	NA	TRBJ2-3	CASSLATSLSTDTQYF	TGCGCCAGCAGCTTGGCGACTAGCCTTAGCACAGATACGCAGTATTTT
NA	TRBV30	NA	TRBJ2-3	CAWARGIADTQYF	TGTGCCTGGGCCCGGGGGATAGCGGATACGCAGTATTTT
NA	TRBV15	NA	TRBJ2-7	CATSTSRERPYEQYF	TGTGCCACCAGCACCTCACGGGAGCGTCCCTACGAGCAGTACTTC
NA	TRBV23-1	few	TRBJ2-7	CASSQSRVSDPTTYEQYF	TGCGCCAGCAGTCAGTCCAGGGTGTCCGACCCCACGACCTACGAGCAGTACTTC
NA	TRBV4-1	NA	TRBJ2-7	CASSQVTGQSAEQYF	TGCGCCAGCAGCCAAGTAACAGGGCAGAGTGCCGAGCAGTACTTC
NA	TRBV6-1	NA	TRBJ1-6	CASSATGFSSYNSHLHF	TGTGCCAGCAGTGCGACAGGATTCAGCTCCTATAATTCACACCTCCACTTT
TRBD1	TRBV27	few	TRBJ1-2	CASSTGAYGYTF	TGTGCCAGCAGTACAGGGGCCTATGGCTACACCTTC
NA	TRBV27	few	TRBJ1-1	CASISIRGYANTEAFF	TGTGCCAGCATCTCCATCCGAGGGTACGCGAACACTGAAGCTTTCTTT
NA	TRBV10-3	NA	TRBJ1-2	CAISETTDYGYTF	TGTGCCATCAGTGAGACCACTGACTATGGCTACACCTTC
TRBD1	TRBV29-1	few	TRBJ2-1	CSAIRGSSYNEQFF	TGCAGCGCCATCAGGGGGAGCTCCTACAATGAGCAGTTCTTC
TRBD1	TRBV5-1	NA	TRBJ2-2	CASSDTRNQGAGELFF	TGCGCCAGCAGCGACACCCGGAATCAGGGGGCCGGGGAGCTGTTTTTT
TRBD1	TRBV6-1	few	TRBJ1-1	CASSDTGGSNTEAFF	TGTGCCAGCAGTGATACAGGGGGCTCGAACACTGAAGCTTTCTTT
TRBD1	TRBV6-5	few	TRBJ1-1	CASTRTGNTEAFF	TGTGCCAGCACACGGACAGGGAACACTGAAGCTTTCTTT
TRBD1	TRBV2	few	TRBJ1-4	CASRRGDRGPTNEKLFF	TGTGCCAGCAGGAGGGGGGACAGGGGGCCAACTAATGAAAAACTGTTTTTT
NA	TRBV6-1	NA	TRBJ1-5	CASSGLTGYSNQPQHF	TGTGCCAGCAGTGGCCTAACAGGGTATAGCAATCAGCCCCAGCATTTT
NA	TRBV11-2	few	TRBJ1-2	CASSLDRRKLASGYTF	TGTGCCAGCAGCTTAGATAGGAGGAAGTTGGCCTCTGGCTACACCTTC
NA	TRBV29-1	few	TRBJ2-3	CSVAKSGSTDTQYF	TGCAGCGTTGCAAAGAGCGGTAGCACAGATACGCAGTATTTT
NA	TRBV19	NA	TRBJ2-2	CASSIDSTNTGELFF	TGTGCCAGTAGTATAGACAGTACGAACACCGGGGAGCTGTTTTTT
NA	TRBV5-4	few	TRBJ2-7	CASSIGLEQYF	TGTGCCAGCAGCATTGGGCTCGAGCAGTACTTC
TRBD1	TRBV5-6	NA	TRBJ1-2	CASSTGTGRNYGYTF	TGTGCCAGCAGCACCGGGACAGGGCGAAACTATGGCTACACCTTC
NA	TRBV28	few	TRBJ1-1	CASSLRPRQFEAFF	TGTGCCAGCAGTTTACGCCCCCGACAGTTTGAAGCTTTCTTT
NA	TRBV2	few	TRBJ1-6	CASTDQGFGTPLHF	TGTGCCAGCACCGATCAAGGTTTCGGGACACCCCTCCACTTT
NA	TRBV19	few	TRBJ1-5	CASSQGIGNQPQHF	TGTGCCAGCTCCCAGGGGATTGGGAATCAGCCCCAGCATTTT
TRBD1	TRBV4-1	NA	TRBJ1-1	CASGRDRGGDTEAFF	TGCGCCAGCGGCCGGGACAGGGGTGGAGACACTGAAGCTTTCTTT
TRBD1	TRBV2	NA	TRBJ1-1	CASSGTGGGLAEAFF	TGTGCCAGCAGTGGGACAGGGGGCGGATTGGCTGAAGCTTTCTTT
TRBD1	TRBV6-5	NA	TRBJ2-7	CASREHGTGRYEQYF	TGTGCCAGCAGGGAGCATGGGACAGGGAGATACGAGCAGTACTTC
TRBD1	TRBV4-1	NA	TRBJ1-6	CASSQGTGTNSPLHF	TGCGCCAGCAGCCAAGGGACAGGGACTAATTCACCCCTCCACTTT
TRBD1	TRBV13	few	TRBJ1-4	CASLGQGTEKLFF	TGTGCCAGCCTGGGACAGGGTACAGAAAAACTGTTTTTT
TRBD1	TRBV5-1	NA	TRBJ1-1	CASSFRDSRTEAFF	TGCGCCAGCAGCTTCCGGGACAGCCGCACTGAAGCTTTCTTT
NA	TRBV5-1	NA	TRBJ1-6	CASSVGTNNNSPLHF	TGCGCCAGCAGCGTCGGGACAAATAATAATTCACCCCTCCACTTT
NA	TRBV2	NA	TRBJ1-6	CASSGRGPSTNSPLHF	TGTGCCAGCAGTGGGCGGGGCCCGTCAACGAATTCACCCCTCCACTTT
TRBD1	TRBV5-4	NA	TRBJ1-4	CASSGGQGRRNEKLFF	TGTGCCAGCAGCGGGGGACAGGGAAGGAGGAATGAAAAACTGTTTTTT
NA	TRBV7-3	NA	TRBJ2-2	CASSSPGTGELFF	TGTGCCAGCAGCTCACCAGGGACCGGGGAGCTGTTTTTT
TRBD1	TRBV2	few	TRBJ1-2	CATDTETGDNGYTF	TGTGCCACCGATACAGAGACAGGGGACAATGGCTACACCTTC
NA	TRBV6-5	NA	TRBJ2-2	CASSYSRARRELFF	TGTGCCAGCAGTTACTCCCGTGCCAGAAGGGAGCTGTTTTTT
NA	TRBV5-5	NA	TRBJ1-5	CASSLMTGYQPQHF	TGTGCCAGCAGCTTGATGACAGGTTATCAGCCCCAGCATTTT
TRBD1	TRBV7-9	NA	TRBJ2-1	CASRDRVEADNEQFF	TGTGCCAGCAGGGACAGGGTAGAAGCGGACAATGAGCAGTTCTTC